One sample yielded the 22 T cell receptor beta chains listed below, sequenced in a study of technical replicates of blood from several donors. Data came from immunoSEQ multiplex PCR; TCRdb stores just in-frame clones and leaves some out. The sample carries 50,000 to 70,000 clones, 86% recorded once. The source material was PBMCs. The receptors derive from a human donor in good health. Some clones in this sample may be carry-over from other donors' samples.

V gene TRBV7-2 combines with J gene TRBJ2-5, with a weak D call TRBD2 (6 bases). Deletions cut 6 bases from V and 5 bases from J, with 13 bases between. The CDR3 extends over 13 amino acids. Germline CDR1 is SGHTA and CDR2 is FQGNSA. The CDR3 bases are TGTGCCAGCAGGGAAACCCGGGGGGAGACCCAGTACTTC. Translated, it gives CASRETRGETQYF.

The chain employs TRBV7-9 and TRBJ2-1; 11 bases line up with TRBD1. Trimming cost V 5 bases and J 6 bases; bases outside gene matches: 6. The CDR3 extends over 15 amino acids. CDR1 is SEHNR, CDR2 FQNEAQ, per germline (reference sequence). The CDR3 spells CASSKGGTGGNEQFF. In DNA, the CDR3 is TGTGCCAGCAGCAAAGGGGGGACAGGGGGCAATGAGCAGTTCTTC.

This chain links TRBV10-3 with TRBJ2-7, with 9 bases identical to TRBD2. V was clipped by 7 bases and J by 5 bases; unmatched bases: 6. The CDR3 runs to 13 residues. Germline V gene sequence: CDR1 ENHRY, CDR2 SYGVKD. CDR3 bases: TGTGCCATCAAGCCGGGACTAGCTCACGAGCAGTACTTC. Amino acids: CAIKPGLAHEQYF.

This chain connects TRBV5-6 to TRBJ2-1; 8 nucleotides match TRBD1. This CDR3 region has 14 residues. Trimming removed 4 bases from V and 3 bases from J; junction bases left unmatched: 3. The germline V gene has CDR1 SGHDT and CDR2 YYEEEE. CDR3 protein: CASSRDRIYNEQFF. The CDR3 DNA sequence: TGTGCCAGCAGCCGGGACAGGATCTACAATGAGCAGTTCTTC.

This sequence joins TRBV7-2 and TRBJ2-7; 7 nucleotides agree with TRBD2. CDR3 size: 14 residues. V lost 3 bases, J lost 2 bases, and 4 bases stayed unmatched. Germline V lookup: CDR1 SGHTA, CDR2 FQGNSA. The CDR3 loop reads CASSFGRGAYEQYF. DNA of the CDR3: TGTGCCAGCAGCTTTGGGAGGGGAGCCTACGAGCAGTACTTC. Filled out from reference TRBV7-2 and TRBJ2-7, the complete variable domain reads GAGVSQSPSNKVTEKGKDVELRCDPISGHTALYWYRQSLGQGLEFLIYFQGNSAPDKSGLPSDRFSAERTGGSVSTLTIQRTQQEDSAVYLCASSFGRGAYEQYFGPGTRLTVT.

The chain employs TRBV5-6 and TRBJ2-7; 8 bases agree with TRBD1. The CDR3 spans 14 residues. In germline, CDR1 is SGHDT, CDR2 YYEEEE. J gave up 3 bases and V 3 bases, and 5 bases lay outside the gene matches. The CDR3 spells CASSWDTGGYEQYF. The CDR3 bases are TGTGCCAGCAGCTGGGACACAGGGGGCTACGAGCAGTACTTC.

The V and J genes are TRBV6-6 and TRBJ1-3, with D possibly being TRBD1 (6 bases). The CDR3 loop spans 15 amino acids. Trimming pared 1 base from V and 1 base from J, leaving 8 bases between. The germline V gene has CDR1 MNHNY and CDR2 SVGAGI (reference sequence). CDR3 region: CASSYYRVSGNTIYF. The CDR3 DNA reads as TGTGCCAGCAGTTACTACAGGGTGTCTGGAAACACCATATATTTT.

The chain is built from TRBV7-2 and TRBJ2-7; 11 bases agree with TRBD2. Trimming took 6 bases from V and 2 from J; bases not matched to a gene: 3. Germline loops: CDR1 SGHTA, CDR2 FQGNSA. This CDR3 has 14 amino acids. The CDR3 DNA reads TGTGCCAGCAGTTTACTAGCGGGAGCCTACGAGCAGTACTTC. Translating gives CASSLLAGAYEQYF. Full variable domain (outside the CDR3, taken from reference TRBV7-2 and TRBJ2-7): GAGVSQSPSNKVTEKGKDVELRCDPISGHTALYWYRQSLGQGLEFLIYFQGNSAPDKSGLPSDRFSAERTGGSVSTLTIQRTQQEDSAVYLCASSLLAGAYEQYFGPGTRLTVT.

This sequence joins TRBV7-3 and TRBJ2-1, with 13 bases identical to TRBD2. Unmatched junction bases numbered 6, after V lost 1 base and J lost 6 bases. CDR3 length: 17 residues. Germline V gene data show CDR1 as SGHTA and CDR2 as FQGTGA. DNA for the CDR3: TGTGCCAGCAGCTTAATGGGGACTAGCGGGACCGCCAATGAGCAGTTCTTC. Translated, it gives CASSLMGTSGTANEQFF.

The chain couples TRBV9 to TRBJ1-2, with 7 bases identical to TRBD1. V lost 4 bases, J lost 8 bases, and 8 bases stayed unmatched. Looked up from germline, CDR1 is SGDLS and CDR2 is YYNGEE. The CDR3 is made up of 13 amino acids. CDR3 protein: CASSPTGFEGYTF. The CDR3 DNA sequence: TGTGCCAGCAGCCCGACAGGGTTTGAAGGCTACACCTTC.

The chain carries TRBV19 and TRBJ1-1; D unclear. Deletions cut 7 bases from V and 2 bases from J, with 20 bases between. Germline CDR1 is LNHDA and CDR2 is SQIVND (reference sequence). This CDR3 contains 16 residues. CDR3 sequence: CASISQRFSINTEAFF. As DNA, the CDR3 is TGTGCCAGTATATCCCAGCGCTTCTCTATCAACACTGAAGCTTTCTTT.

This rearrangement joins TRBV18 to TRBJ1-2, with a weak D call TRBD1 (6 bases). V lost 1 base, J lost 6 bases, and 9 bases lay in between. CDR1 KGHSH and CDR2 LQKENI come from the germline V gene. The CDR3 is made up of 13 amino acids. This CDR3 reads CASSPRQDHGYTF. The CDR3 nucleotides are TGTGCCAGCTCACCACGACAGGATCATGGCTACACCTTC.

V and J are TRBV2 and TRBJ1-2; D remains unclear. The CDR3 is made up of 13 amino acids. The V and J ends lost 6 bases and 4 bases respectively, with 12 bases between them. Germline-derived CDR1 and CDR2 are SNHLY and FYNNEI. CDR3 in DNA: TGTGCCAGCAGGGGAGCGGGGAGCTATGGCTACACCTTC. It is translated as CASRGAGSYGYTF.

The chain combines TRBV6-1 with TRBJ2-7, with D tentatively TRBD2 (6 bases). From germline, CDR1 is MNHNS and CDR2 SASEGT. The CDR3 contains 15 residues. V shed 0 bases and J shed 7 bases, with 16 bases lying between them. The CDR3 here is CASSEASGRFWEQYF. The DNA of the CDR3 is TGTGCCAGCAGTGAAGCTTCAGGGAGGTTTTGGGAGCAGTACTTC.

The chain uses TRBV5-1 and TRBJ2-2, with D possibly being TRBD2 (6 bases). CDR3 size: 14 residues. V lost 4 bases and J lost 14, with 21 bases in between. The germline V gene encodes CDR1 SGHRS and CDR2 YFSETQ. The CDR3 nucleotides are TGCGCCAGCAGCGCGACGGGAGCCTTCTCGAAACTGTTTTTT. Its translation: CASSATGAFSKLFF.

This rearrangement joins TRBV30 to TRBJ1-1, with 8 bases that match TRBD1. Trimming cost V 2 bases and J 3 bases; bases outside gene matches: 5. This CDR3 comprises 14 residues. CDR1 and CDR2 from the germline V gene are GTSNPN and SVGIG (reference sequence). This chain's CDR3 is CAWSLLTGDTEAFF. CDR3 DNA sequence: TGTGCCTGGAGTTTATTGACAGGGGACACTGAAGCTTTCTTT.

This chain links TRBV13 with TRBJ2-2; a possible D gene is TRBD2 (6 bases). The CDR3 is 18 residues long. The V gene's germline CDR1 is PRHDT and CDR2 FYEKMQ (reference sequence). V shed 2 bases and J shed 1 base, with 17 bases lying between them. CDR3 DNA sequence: TGTGCCAGCAGCTTAACCCCCCTGACGGGGGTGAACACCGGGGAGCTGTTTTTT. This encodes CASSLTPLTGVNTGELFF.

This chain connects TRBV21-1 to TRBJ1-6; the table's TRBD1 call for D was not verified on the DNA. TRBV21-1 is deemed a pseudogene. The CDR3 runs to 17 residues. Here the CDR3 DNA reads TGTGCCAGCAGCCTCAGGTCCGGGACAGGGGTTAAGTCACCCCTCCACTTT. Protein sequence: CASSLRSGTGVKSPLHF.

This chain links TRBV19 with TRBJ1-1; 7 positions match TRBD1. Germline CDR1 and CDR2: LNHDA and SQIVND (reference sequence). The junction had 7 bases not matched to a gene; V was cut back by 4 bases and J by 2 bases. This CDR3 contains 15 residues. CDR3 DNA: TGTGCCAGTAGTAGGGCGGGACAGCCTAACACTGAAGCTTTCTTT. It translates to CASSRAGQPNTEAFF.

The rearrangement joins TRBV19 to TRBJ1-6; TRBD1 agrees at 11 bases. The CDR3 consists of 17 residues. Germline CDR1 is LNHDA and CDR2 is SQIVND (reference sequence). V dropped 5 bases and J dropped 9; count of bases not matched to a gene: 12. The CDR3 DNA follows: TGTGCCAGTAGTTCCCGGACAGGGGGCGTTATTGGTTCACCCCTCCACTTT. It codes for CASSSRTGGVIGSPLHF.

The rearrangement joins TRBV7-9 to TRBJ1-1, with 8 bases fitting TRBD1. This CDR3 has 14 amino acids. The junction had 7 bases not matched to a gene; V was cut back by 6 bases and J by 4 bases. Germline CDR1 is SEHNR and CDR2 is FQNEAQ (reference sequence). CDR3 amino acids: CASRHGQGSTEAFF. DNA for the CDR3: TGTGCCAGCAGACACGGACAGGGAAGCACTGAAGCTTTCTTT.

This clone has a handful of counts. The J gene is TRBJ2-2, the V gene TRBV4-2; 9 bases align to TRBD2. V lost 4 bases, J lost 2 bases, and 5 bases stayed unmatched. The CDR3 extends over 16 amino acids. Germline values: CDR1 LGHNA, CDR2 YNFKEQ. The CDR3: CASSLQRGENTGELFF. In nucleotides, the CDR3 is TGTGCCAGCAGCCTTCAGCGGGGGGAAAACACCGGGGAGCTGTTTTTT.